These T cell receptor beta chains were read from a single sample in a study of patients and donors after allogeneic stem cell transplantation. One entry per CDR3 protein, called by TCRdb with MiXCR from the RT-PCR reads. This table holds about 200,000 distinct CDR3 sequences, approximately 41% found once. Material for sequencing was blood, either unsorted or a sorted T cell fraction (not recorded which). The origin of the receptors is a human donor who was either an allogeneic HSCT recipient or a stem cell or donor lymphocyte infusion donor (not recorded which). It is not recorded whose cells these are; they may come from a transplant donor. The CDR3 runs from the conserved cysteine through the conserved F or W. Fields, in order: D gene, clone size, J gene, CDR3 length, V gene, CDR3 protein, CDR3 DNA. A D gene is named only where the DNA matches it firmly. The size of a clone is reported for some rows only, either as once, few or many, or as a class for expanded clones.

D gene: -
clone size: -
J gene: TRBJ1-6
CDR3 length: 15
V gene: TRBV12-3/TRBV12-4
CDR3 protein: CASTVREILNSPLHF
CDR3 DNA: TGTGCCAGCACCGTACGGGAGATATTGAATTCACCCCTCCACTTT

D gene: -
clone size: -
J gene: TRBJ2-1
CDR3 length: 13
V gene: TRBV7-9
CDR3 protein: CASSLAGLNEQFF
CDR3 DNA: TGTGCCAGCAGCTTAGCAGGGCTGAATGAGCAGTTCTTC

D gene: -
clone size: few
J gene: TRBJ1-1
CDR3 length: 16
V gene: TRBV7-6
CDR3 protein: CASSSSRTDSNTEAFF
CDR3 DNA: TGTGCCAGCAGCTCTTCACGGACAGATTCGAACACTGAAGCTTTCTTT

D gene: -
clone size: once
J gene: TRBJ2-4
CDR3 length: 13
V gene: TRBV5-4
CDR3 protein: CASSRDSENIQYF
CDR3 DNA: TGTGCCAGCAGCCGAGACAGTGAAAACATTCAGTACTTC

D gene: TRBD2
clone size: few
J gene: TRBJ2-7
CDR3 length: 14
V gene: TRBV10-3
CDR3 protein: CAISLAGSSYEQYF
CDR3 DNA: TGTGCCATCAGTTTAGCGGGGAGCTCCTACGAGCAGTACTTC

D gene: -
clone size: -
J gene: TRBJ2-3
CDR3 length: 15
V gene: TRBV12-3/TRBV12-4
CDR3 protein: CASSLATRTTDTQYF
CDR3 DNA: TGTGCCAGCAGTTTAGCGACAAGAACTACAGATACGCAGTATTTT

D gene: -
clone size: -
J gene: TRBJ2-5
CDR3 length: 9
V gene: TRBV29-1
CDR3 protein: CSVAEYSHF
CDR3 DNA: TGCAGCGTTGCGGAGTATAGTCACTTC

D gene: -
clone size: -
J gene: TRBJ1-4
CDR3 length: 14
V gene: TRBV16
CDR3 protein: CASSQGDGREKLFF
CDR3 DNA: TGTGCCAGCAGCCAAGGCGATGGGAGGGAAAAACTGTTTTTT

D gene: TRBD2
clone size: -
J gene: TRBJ2-7
CDR3 length: 16
V gene: TRBV10-3
CDR3 protein: CAIGTLLVAGVYEQYF
CDR3 DNA: TGTGCCATCGGGACCTTATTGGTAGCGGGAGTATACGAGCAGTACTTC

D gene: -
clone size: once
J gene: TRBJ2-2
CDR3 length: 13
V gene: TRBV30
CDR3 protein: CAWSDHRNGELFF
CDR3 DNA: TGTGCCTGGAGTGACCACAGGAACGGGGAGCTGTTTTTT

D gene: TRBD2
clone size: few
J gene: TRBJ2-3
CDR3 length: 17
V gene: TRBV7-8
CDR3 protein: CASSLGTSGRSTDTQYF
CDR3 DNA: TGTGCCAGCAGCTTGGGGACTAGCGGGAGGAGCACAGATACGCAGTATTTT

D gene: TRBD1
clone size: -
J gene: TRBJ1-2
CDR3 length: 14
V gene: TRBV12-3/TRBV12-4
CDR3 protein: CASSSPDRGNGYTF
CDR3 DNA: TGTGCCAGCAGTTCCCCGGACAGGGGCAATGGCTACACCTTC

D gene: TRBD1
clone size: -
J gene: TRBJ2-1
CDR3 length: 13
V gene: TRBV11-2
CDR3 protein: CASSLTGGAKQFF
CDR3 DNA: TGTGCCAGCAGCTTAACAGGGGGCGCAAAGCAGTTCTTC

D gene: -
clone size: -
J gene: TRBJ1-1
CDR3 length: 15
V gene: TRBV20-1
CDR3 protein: CSASSGAGPNTEAFF
CDR3 DNA: TGCAGTGCTAGTAGCGGGGCAGGCCCGAACACTGAAGCTTTCTTT

D gene: -
clone size: few
J gene: TRBJ1-2
CDR3 length: 15
V gene: TRBV27
CDR3 protein: CASSFGPGVNYGYTF
CDR3 DNA: TGTGCCAGCAGTTTTGGTCCTGGGGTAAACTATGGCTACACCTTC

D gene: -
clone size: -
J gene: TRBJ1-3
CDR3 length: 14
V gene: TRBV29-1
CDR3 protein: CSVLMWGSGNTIYF
CDR3 DNA: TGCAGCGTTCTTATGTGGGGATCTGGAAACACCATATATTTT

D gene: TRBD1
clone size: -
J gene: TRBJ1-1
CDR3 length: 17
V gene: TRBV27
CDR3 protein: CASSPTLKDRGLTEAFF
CDR3 DNA: TGTGCCAGCAGCCCTACGCTTAAGGACAGGGGGCTAACTGAAGCTTTCTTT

D gene: -
clone size: few
J gene: TRBJ2-6
CDR3 length: 15
V gene: TRBV6-2/TRBV6-3
CDR3 protein: CASSFPSSGANVLTF
CDR3 DNA: TGTGCCAGCAGTTTCCCCTCTTCTGGGGCCAACGTCCTGACTTTC

D gene: TRBD2
clone size: -
J gene: TRBJ2-3
CDR3 length: 16
V gene: TRBV18
CDR3 protein: CASSHVAGGPTDTQYF
CDR3 DNA: TGTGCCAGCTCCCATGTAGCGGGAGGGCCTACAGATACGCAGTATTTT

D gene: TRBD1
clone size: -
J gene: TRBJ1-2
CDR3 length: 15
V gene: TRBV9
CDR3 protein: CASSPRTGEEDGYTF
CDR3 DNA: TGTGCCAGCAGCCCTCGGACAGGGGAAGAAGATGGCTACACCTTC

D gene: -
clone size: -
J gene: TRBJ1-1
CDR3 length: 13
V gene: TRBV29-1
CDR3 protein: CSVPGLRDTEAFF
CDR3 DNA: TGCAGCGTCCCGGGACTCCGGGACACTGAAGCTTTCTTT

D gene: -
clone size: few
J gene: TRBJ1-1
CDR3 length: 14
V gene: TRBV4-3
CDR3 protein: CASSQGLLNTEAFF
CDR3 DNA: TGCGCCAGCAGCCAGGGGCTTTTGAACACTGAAGCTTTCTTT

D gene: -
clone size: -
J gene: TRBJ2-1
CDR3 length: 11
V gene: TRBV13
CDR3 protein: CASAVDNEQFF
CDR3 DNA: TGTGCCAGCGCGGTTGACAATGAGCAGTTCTTC

D gene: -
clone size: few
J gene: TRBJ1-2
CDR3 length: 15
V gene: TRBV5-1
CDR3 protein: CASSLLQTGYYGYTF
CDR3 DNA: TGCGCCAGCAGCTTGCTACAGACAGGCTATTATGGCTACACCTTC

D gene: TRBD1
clone size: few
J gene: TRBJ2-1
CDR3 length: 16
V gene: TRBV28
CDR3 protein: CASSKPTGASYNEQFF
CDR3 DNA: TGTGCCAGCAGTAAACCGACAGGGGCCAGCTACAATGAGCAGTTCTTC

D gene: TRBD1
clone size: -
J gene: TRBJ1-6
CDR3 length: 14
V gene: TRBV27
CDR3 protein: CASSLGTGNSPLHF
CDR3 DNA: TGTGCCAGCAGTTTAGGGACAGGGAATTCACCCCTCCACTTT

D gene: TRBD1
clone size: few
J gene: TRBJ1-4
CDR3 length: 15
V gene: TRBV11-2
CDR3 protein: CASSLEWDRAEKLFF
CDR3 DNA: TGTGCCAGCAGCTTAGAATGGGACAGGGCCGAAAAACTGTTTTTT

D gene: TRBD1
clone size: -
J gene: TRBJ1-1
CDR3 length: 15
V gene: TRBV7-9
CDR3 protein: CASSLAGTGNTEAFF
CDR3 DNA: TGTGCCAGCAGCTTAGCCGGGACAGGAAACACTGAAGCTTTCTTT

D gene: -
clone size: -
J gene: TRBJ1-1
CDR3 length: 16
V gene: TRBV7-9
CDR3 protein: CASSLGGRPRDTEAFF
CDR3 DNA: TGTGCCAGCAGCTTAGGGGGACGTCCCCGGGACACTGAAGCTTTCTTT

D gene: TRBD2
clone size: -
J gene: TRBJ2-3
CDR3 length: 16
V gene: TRBV7-8
CDR3 protein: CASSSRGLAGEDTQYF
CDR3 DNA: TGTGCCAGCAGCTCACGAGGGCTAGCGGGAGAAGATACGCAGTATTTT

D gene: -
clone size: -
J gene: TRBJ2-3
CDR3 length: 13
V gene: TRBV19
CDR3 protein: CASSTVGADTQYF
CDR3 DNA: TGTGCCAGTAGTACAGTGGGTGCAGATACGCAGTATTTT

D gene: TRBD1
clone size: few
J gene: TRBJ1-2
CDR3 length: 15
V gene: TRBV7-8
CDR3 protein: CASSSRQGTNYGYTF
CDR3 DNA: TGTGCCAGCAGCTCTAGACAGGGCACGAACTATGGCTACACCTTC

D gene: -
clone size: few
J gene: TRBJ2-1
CDR3 length: 15
V gene: TRBV7-9
CDR3 protein: CASSLALAAYNEQFF
CDR3 DNA: TGTGCCAGCAGCTTAGCCCTAGCAGCCTACAATGAGCAGTTCTTC

D gene: -
clone size: few
J gene: TRBJ2-5
CDR3 length: 11
V gene: TRBV12-3/TRBV12-4
CDR3 protein: CASTDQETQYF
CDR3 DNA: TGTGCCAGTACGGACCAAGAGACCCAGTACTTC

D gene: TRBD1
clone size: -
J gene: TRBJ1-1
CDR3 length: 14
V gene: TRBV28
CDR3 protein: CASSSGGRTTEAFF
CDR3 DNA: TGTGCCAGCAGTTCAGGGGGCCGGACCACTGAAGCTTTCTTT

D gene: -
clone size: -
J gene: TRBJ1-2
CDR3 length: 12
V gene: TRBV29-1
CDR3 protein: CSANRGAHGYTF
CDR3 DNA: TGCAGCGCCAATCGGGGGGCTCATGGCTACACCTTC

D gene: -
clone size: -
J gene: TRBJ2-3
CDR3 length: 16
V gene: TRBV7-2
CDR3 protein: CASSFPPGLSTDTQYF
CDR3 DNA: TGTGCCAGCAGCTTCCCCCCGGGACTTAGCACAGATACGCAGTATTTT

D gene: TRBD1
clone size: few
J gene: TRBJ1-2
CDR3 length: 17
V gene: TRBV12-3/TRBV12-4
CDR3 protein: CASSNYARQGANYGYTF
CDR3 DNA: TGTGCCAGCAGCAACTACGCACGACAGGGGGCTAACTATGGCTACACCTTC

D gene: TRBD2
clone size: few
J gene: TRBJ2-5
CDR3 length: 15
V gene: TRBV29-1
CDR3 protein: CSVEIEAGAQETQYF
CDR3 DNA: TGCAGCGTTGAAATCGAGGCGGGAGCACAAGAGACCCAGTACTTC

D gene: -
clone size: -
J gene: TRBJ1-5
CDR3 length: 16
V gene: TRBV7-2
CDR3 protein: CASSALGGVGNQPQHF
CDR3 DNA: TGTGCCAGCAGCGCTCTCGGAGGGGTAGGCAATCAGCCCCAGCATTTT

D gene: -
clone size: -
J gene: TRBJ2-1
CDR3 length: 11
V gene: TRBV6-5
CDR3 protein: CASSNGRFMVF
CDR3 DNA: TGTGCCAGCAGTAACGGGAGATTTATGGTCTTC

D gene: -
clone size: -
J gene: TRBJ2-1
CDR3 length: 19
V gene: TRBV4-2
CDR3 protein: CASSQAPGGPTRGYNEQFF
CDR3 DNA: TGTGCCAGCAGCCAAGCCCCCGGGGGGCCGACTAGGGGATACAATGAGCAGTTCTTC